A selection of T cell receptor beta chains follows, all from one sample in a study of blood T cell repertoires in COVID-19. Produced via immunoSEQ multiplex PCR; TCRdb's table is partial and in-frame only. The top ten clones hold about 4.8% of a sample with some 200,000 clones, 75% to 90% of them seen once. The sequenced material came from peripheral blood. The receptors stem from an older woman with COVID-19, enrolled during active disease. CDR3s include the opening cysteine and the closing phenylalanine or tryptophan. The D gene is left open where the match is weak. Rows give clone size only sometimes, using once, few, many, or a class for an expanded clone.

CDR3 protein | CDR3 DNA | D gene | V gene | clone size | J gene
CAISESAVYNSPLHF | TGTGCCATCAGTGAGTCGGCAGTATATAATTCACCCCTCCACTTT | - | TRBV10-3 | - | TRBJ1-6
CASTTQGNINQPQHF | TGTGCCAGCACAACCCAGGGGAATATCAATCAGCCCCAGCATTTT | - | TRBV6-5 | - | TRBJ1-5
CASSQDSGVSNYGYTF | TGCGCCAGCAGCCAAGATTCCGGGGTTTCTAACTATGGCTACACCTTC | - | TRBV4-3 | - | TRBJ1-2
CASTLPNYGYTF | TGTGCCAGCACCCTTCCTAACTATGGCTACACCTTC | - | TRBV6-5 | - | TRBJ1-2
CASSPRLAGVPEQYF | TGCGCCAGCAGCCCCAGACTAGCGGGAGTCCCCGAGCAGTACTTC | TRBD2 | TRBV5-1 | - | TRBJ2-7
CASRTDGGRYTGELFF | TGTGCCAGCAGGACTGACGGCGGGCGCTACACCGGGGAGCTGTTTTTT | - | TRBV2 | - | TRBJ2-2
CASSPGFTGELFF | TGTGCCAGCAGCCCAGGGTTCACCGGGGAGCTGTTTTTT | - | TRBV9 | - | TRBJ2-2
CASRDRVGTGELFF | TGTGCCAGCAGGGACAGGGTGGGCACCGGGGAGCTGTTTTTT | TRBD1 | TRBV2 | - | TRBJ2-2
CASSYGPRTSTDTQYF | TGTGCCAGCAGTTACGGTCCGCGAACTAGCACAGATACGCAGTATTTT | - | TRBV6-2/TRBV6-3 | - | TRBJ2-3
CASSQPGTGSYEQYF | TGCGCCAGCAGCCAACCCGGGACAGGATCCTACGAGCAGTACTTC | TRBD1 | TRBV4-1 | - | TRBJ2-7
CATSDQTTSGSYEQYF | TGTGCCACCAGTGACCAAACAACTAGCGGGAGTTACGAGCAGTACTTC | TRBD2 | TRBV24-1 | - | TRBJ2-7
CASSSGLAGSNEQFF | TGTGCCAGCAGCTCGGGACTAGCGGGTAGTAATGAGCAGTTCTTC | TRBD2 | TRBV7-2 | - | TRBJ2-1
CASSPGTAETQYF | TGTGCCAGCAGTCCCGGGACAGCGGAGACCCAGTACTTC | TRBD1 | TRBV27 | - | TRBJ2-5
CASSLSSAARGETQYF | TGTGCCAGCAGCTTAAGTTCCGCGGCCCGGGGAGAGACCCAGTACTTC | - | TRBV7-6 | - | TRBJ2-5
CASSYFSQETQYF | TGTGCCAGCAGTTATTTCTCCCAAGAGACCCAGTACTTC | - | TRBV2 | - | TRBJ2-5
CASSLDRADGNQPQHF | TGCGCCAGCAGCCTGGACAGGGCCGACGGGAATCAGCCCCAGCATTTT | TRBD1 | TRBV5-1 | - | TRBJ1-5
CASRLESGGQGVTDTQYF | TGTGCAAGTCGCTTAGAGTCTGGAGGACAGGGGGTCACAGATACGCAGTATTTT | - | TRBV12-2 | - | TRBJ2-3
CASSSILNTEAFF | TGTGCCAGCAGCTCCATTCTGAACACTGAAGCTTTCTTT | - | TRBV5-4 | - | TRBJ1-1
CASRHDSRNTIYF | TGTGCCAGCAGGCACGACAGTAGAAACACCATATATTTT | - | TRBV6-5 | - | TRBJ1-3
CASSPTSGSTDTQYF | TGTGCCAGTAGCCCGACTAGCGGAAGCACAGATACGCAGTATTTT | TRBD2 | TRBV19 | - | TRBJ2-3
CASSPYRDSMGEQYF | TGTGCCAGCTCACCGTACCGGGACAGCATGGGCGAGCAGTACTTC | TRBD1 | TRBV18 | - | TRBJ2-7
CASSEVGGAETQYF | TGTGCCAGCAGTGAAGTGGGGGGAGCCGAGACCCAGTACTTC | - | TRBV2 | - | TRBJ2-5
CAISSVVTGLKETQYF | TGTGCCATCAGCTCCGTGGTGACAGGGCTAAAGGAGACCCAGTACTTC | TRBD1 | TRBV10-3 | - | TRBJ2-5
CASNRRGRATTDTQYF | TGTGCCAGCAATAGGAGGGGGAGGGCTACGACAGATACGCAGTATTTT | - | TRBV28 | - | TRBJ2-3
CASSLGQGRTYEQYF | TGTGCCAGCAGTCTAGGACAGGGAAGGACCTACGAGCAGTACTTC | TRBD1 | TRBV27 | - | TRBJ2-7
CASSPGGAESANYGYTF | TGTGCCAGCAGCCCCGGCGGGGCGGAGAGCGCTAACTATGGCTACACCTTC | - | TRBV7-3 | - | TRBJ1-2
CASSAIQGLNYGYTF | TGTGCCAGCAGCGCCATACAGGGGTTAAACTATGGCTACACCTTC | TRBD1 | TRBV9 | once | TRBJ1-2
CASSLDRALNQPQHF | TGTGCCAGCTCCCTGGACAGGGCCCTCAATCAGCCCCAGCATTTT | TRBD1 | TRBV18 | - | TRBJ1-5
CASSQDRGYAGYTF | TGTGCCAGCAGCCAAGACAGGGGGTACGCGGGCTACACCTTC | TRBD1 | TRBV3-1/TRBV3-2 | - | TRBJ1-2
CASSLVRGRFPGANVLTF | TGTGCCAGCAGCTTGGTCAGGGGGAGGTTCCCTGGGGCCAACGTCCTGACTTTC | - | TRBV5-4 | - | TRBJ2-6
CASSSLTGSYGYTF | TGTGCCAGCAGCTCCCTGACAGGGAGCTATGGCTACACCTTC | TRBD1 | TRBV7-9 | - | TRBJ1-2
CASSPWTSAKGNEQFF | TGTGCCAGCAGCCCCTGGACTAGCGCTAAAGGTAATGAGCAGTTCTTC | TRBD2 | TRBV3-1/TRBV3-2 | - | TRBJ2-1
CASRVGSYEQYF | TGTGCCAGCAGGGTTGGGAGCTACGAGCAGTACTTC | - | TRBV28 | - | TRBJ2-7
CASSPRGRADTEAFF | TGTGCCAGCAGCCCTAGGGGCAGGGCGGACACTGAAGCTTTCTTT | - | TRBV11-2 | - | TRBJ1-1
CATSEGTGGAETQYF | TGTGCCACCAGTGAAGGGACAGGGGGAGCGGAGACCCAGTACTTC | TRBD1 | TRBV24-1 | - | TRBJ2-5
CASSFLDRVNEKLFF | TGTGCCAGTAGTTTTCTGGACAGGGTTAATGAAAAACTGTTTTTT | TRBD1 | TRBV19 | once | TRBJ1-4
CASRGVDQPQHF | TGTGCCAGCAGAGGGGTGGATCAGCCCCAGCATTTT | - | TRBV2 | - | TRBJ1-5
CASSGTGTGGFNEQFF | TGTGCCAGTAGTGGGACAGGCACAGGGGGATTCAATGAGCAGTTCTTC | TRBD1 | TRBV19 | few | TRBJ2-1
CASSLNGPGDTQYF | TGTGCCAGCAGCTTAAACGGGCCGGGGGATACGCAGTATTTT | - | TRBV7-2 | - | TRBJ2-3
CASSAPGLAGDEQFF | TGCGCCAGCAGTGCCCCCGGACTAGCGGGAGATGAGCAGTTCTTC | TRBD2 | TRBV10-1 | - | TRBJ2-1
CASSKGGQSNSNQPQHF | TGTGCCAGCAGTAAAGGAGGACAGTCTAATAGCAATCAGCCCCAGCATTTT | - | TRBV28 | - | TRBJ1-5